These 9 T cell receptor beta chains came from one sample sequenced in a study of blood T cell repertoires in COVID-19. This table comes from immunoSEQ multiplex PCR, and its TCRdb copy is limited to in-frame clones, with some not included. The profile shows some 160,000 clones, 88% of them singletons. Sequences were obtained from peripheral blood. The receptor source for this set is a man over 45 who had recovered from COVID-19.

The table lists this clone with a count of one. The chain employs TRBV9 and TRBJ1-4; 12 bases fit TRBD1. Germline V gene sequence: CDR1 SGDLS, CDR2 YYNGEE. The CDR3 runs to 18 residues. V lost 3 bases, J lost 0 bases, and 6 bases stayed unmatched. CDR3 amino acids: CASSEGTGGHPTNEKLFF. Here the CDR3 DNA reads TGTGCCAGCAGCGAGGGGACAGGGGGCCACCCAACTAATGAAAAACTGTTTTTT.

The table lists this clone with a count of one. The CDR3 nucleotides are TGTGCCAGCAGGCCACTAGCGGGGAGCACAGATACGCAGTATTTT. It yields the protein CASRPLAGSTDTQYF. The V gene is TRBV5-4, the J gene TRBJ2-3; 10 positions match TRBD2. Germline loops: CDR1 SGHNT, CDR2 YYREEE (reference sequence). This CDR3 spans 15 amino acids. J was trimmed by 0 bases and V by 5 bases; bases with no gene match: 3.

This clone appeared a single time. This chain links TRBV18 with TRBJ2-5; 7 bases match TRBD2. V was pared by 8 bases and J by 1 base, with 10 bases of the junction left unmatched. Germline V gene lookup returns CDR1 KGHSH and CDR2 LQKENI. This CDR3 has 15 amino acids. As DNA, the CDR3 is TGTGCCAGCGCCCGACTAGCTGGATTCCAAGAGACCCAGTACTTC. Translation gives CASARLAGFQETQYF.

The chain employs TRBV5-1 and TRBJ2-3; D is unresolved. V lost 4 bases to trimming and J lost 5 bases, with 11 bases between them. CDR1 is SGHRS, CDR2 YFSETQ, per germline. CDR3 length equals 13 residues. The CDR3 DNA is TGCGCCAGCAGCCCTCGGAGTTTAGATACGCAGTATTTT. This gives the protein CASSPRSLDTQYF.

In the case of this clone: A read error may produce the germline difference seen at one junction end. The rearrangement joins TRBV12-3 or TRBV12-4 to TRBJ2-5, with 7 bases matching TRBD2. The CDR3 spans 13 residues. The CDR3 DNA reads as TGTGCCACCAGTGTGGGGGGGGGTAAGACCCAGTACTTC. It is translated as CATSVGGGKTQYF.

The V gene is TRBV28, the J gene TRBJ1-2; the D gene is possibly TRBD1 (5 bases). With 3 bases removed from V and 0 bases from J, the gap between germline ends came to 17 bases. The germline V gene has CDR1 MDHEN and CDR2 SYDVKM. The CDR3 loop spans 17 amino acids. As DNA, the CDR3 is TGTGCCAGCAGTTTGGGGCAGGGCTCTTACCCTAACTATGGCTACACCTTC. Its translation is CASSLGQGSYPNYGYTF.

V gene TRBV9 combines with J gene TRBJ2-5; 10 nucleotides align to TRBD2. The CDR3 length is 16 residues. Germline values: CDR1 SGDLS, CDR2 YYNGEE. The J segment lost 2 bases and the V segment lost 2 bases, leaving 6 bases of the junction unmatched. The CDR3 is CASSVGLAGAQETQYF. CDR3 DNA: TGTGCCAGCAGCGTCGGGCTAGCGGGGGCTCAAGAGACCCAGTACTTC.

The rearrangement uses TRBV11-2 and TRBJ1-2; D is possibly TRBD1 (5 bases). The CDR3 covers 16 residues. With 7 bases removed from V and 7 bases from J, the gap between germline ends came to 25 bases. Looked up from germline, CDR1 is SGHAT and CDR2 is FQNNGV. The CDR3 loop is CASNHLGGLQGSGYTF. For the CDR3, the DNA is TGTGCCAGCAACCACCTTGGGGGGTTACAAGGTTCTGGCTACACCTTC.

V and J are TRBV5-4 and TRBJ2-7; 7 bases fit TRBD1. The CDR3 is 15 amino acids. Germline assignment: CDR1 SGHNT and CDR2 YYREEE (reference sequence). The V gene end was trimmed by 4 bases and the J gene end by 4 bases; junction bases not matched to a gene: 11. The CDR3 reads CASSPGSRGRYEQYF. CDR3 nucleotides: TGTGCCAGCAGCCCGGGGTCCAGGGGGAGATACGAGCAGTACTTC.